The T cell receptor beta chain described here comes from a study of T cell repertoires in MIS-A myocarditis. TCRdb's table, derived via immunoSEQ multiplex PCR, lists solely in-frame clones and lacks some. This sample has more than 9,000 clones, with 80% to 90% found just once. This sequence was found in a man between 18 and 29 years old with fulminant myocarditis from multisystem inflammatory syndrome in adults (MIS-A) after COVID-19. The sequencing sample was made of thoracic lymph node tissue obtained at autopsy.

CDR3 sequence reads: CASSQDAYPLRASGRADTQYF. The DNA of the CDR3 is TGTGCCAGCAGCCAAGACGCCTATCCATTACGGGCTAGCGGGAGAGCTGATACGCAGTATTTT. The chain employs TRBV4-2 and TRBJ2-3; TRBD2 matches at 10 bases. The CDR3 runs 21 residues. Losses at the gene ends were 0 bases for V and 6 bases for J; bases not matched to a gene: 21. Germline V gene data show CDR1 as LGHNA and CDR2 as YNFKEQ.